This TCR beta chain was sequenced for a study of monozygotic twins with inflammatory bowel disease (dated by TCRdb to about 2019). For the study in its entirety: A total of 28 monozygotic twin pairs were included in the full study, comprising nine German pairs (four IBD-concordant, five IBD-discordant) and 19 IBD-discordant Danish pairs. Within discordant pairs, disease-associated traits were sought mainly by comparing IBD patients with their genetically identical healthy co-twins. Each individual had, on average, about 151 000 unique TCRalpha sequences and 181 000 unique TCRbeta sequences available for analysis.

Summary of the overall study and its limitations: Compared with healthy twins, IBD patients had fewer clonotypes in common with other individuals, a difference most pronounced in patients showing signs of disease activity. Distinction between different T cell subtypes could not be achieved in the analysis. Repertoire similarity did not differ between concordant and discordant twins, possibly due to limited statistical power. Measured by the inverse Simpson index, TCRbeta repertoire diversity was lower in IBD patients than in their healthy co-twins. Because patients were on differing immunosuppressive treatments, the repertoires may have picked up extra background noise and inter-individual variability. No single strong signal or clonotype linked to IBD turned up in the results, so the idea that one exists was not supported.

Of note for this clonotype: The specificity of this receptor is unknown.

From each donor, a 2.5 ml peripheral blood sample was drawn into PAXgene tubes and stored at -80 degrees C. Without T cell sorting, total RNA was isolated from whole blood using the PAXgene blood miRNA kit on an automated QIAcube. Peripheral blood from monozygotic twin pairs who were concordant or discordant for inflammatory bowel disease underwent deep TCRalpha and TCRbeta repertoire profiling using unique molecular barcoding. Smoking habits were recorded for all twin pairs, with individuals classified as current, former or never smokers. To prepare the library, 5' RACE was applied. The input for every TCR library was around 3,600 ng of total RNA. For each sample, cDNA synthesis with SMARTScribe reverse transcriptase was split into eight separate reactions. During cDNA synthesis, unique molecular identifiers containing a 6-nucleotide sample barcode were introduced by template switching. TCRalpha and TCRbeta cDNA was amplified by two nested PCRs of around 16 and 10 cycles, with bead purification after each PCR. Before amplification, cDNA was treated with uracil DNA-glycosylase and purified using the QIAquick PCR purification kit. The second PCR was the step at which Illumina TruSeq-compatible adapters and sample-specific barcodes were added. TapeStation and Qubit were used to check library quality and concentration, and roughly 4.8 ng of each library went into the pool. The pooled libraries were sequenced with 2 x 100 bp reads and custom sequencing primers on an Illumina HiSeq2500 single-index Rapid Run. From the authors' description of their analysis: MiGEC version 1.2.6 was used for UMI-based consensus assembly to correct PCR and sequencing errors. V(D)J alignment, clonotype assembly and CDR3 extraction were performed with MiXCR version 2.1.1. To normalise gene usage, clonotype sharing and MAIT/NKT TCR abundance, the top 1000, 10 000 and 20 000 clonotypes in each sample were analysed. Diversity was computed as the inverse Simpson index with the vegan R package after downsampling to 27 000 UMIs. Paired Mann-Whitney U tests on discordant twin pairs were used, with Benjamini-Hochberg multiple-testing correction. Each entry corresponds to one CDR3 protein sequence from reads that TCRdb reprocessed, and DNA is not given. The V and J calls were not made by the authors but by TCRdb's processing. The sample's table covers about 330,000 distinct CDR3 sequences. The ten largest clones capture around 2% of the sample.

The CDR3 starts with the cysteine, ends with the phenylalanine, and has 15 residues. No DNA sequence is on record. As encoded in the germline V gene (reference sequence), CDR1 is WNHNN while CDR2 is SYGVQD. The chain links TRBV10-1 with TRBJ2-3; absent DNA, TCRdb's TRBD1 call cannot be checked. Sequencing was carried out using blood. This receptor was obtained from a human donor with ulcerative colitis or Crohn's disease, or a healthy co-twin of an affected twin (not recorded which). CDR3 loop: CASSQTGGGTDTQYF.